The T cell receptor beta chain under discussion was sequenced for a study of blood T cell repertoires in COVID-19 (dated by TCRdb to 2020 to 2021). Turning to the overall study: The collaborator samples originated in the United States, Italy and Spain and spanned the acute and convalescent phases of COVID-19. The material from the prospective study consisted of cDNA or gDNA derived from T cells, B-cell-depleted T cells, or PBMCs. The dataset comprised deeply sampled blood TCRbeta repertoires from subjects exposed to, actively infected with, or recovered from COVID-19. The repertoires were released in a freely available public database intended as a resource for research on the immune response to SARS-CoV-2. Samples were obtained from the ongoing ImmuneRACE study (first 160 participants) and from some 1,300 subjects provided by 6 global collaborators. The sample metadata nearly always contained a de-identified subject ID, COVID-19 status, age in years and sex. Where available, HLA class I and class II types were obtained from metadata supplied by the sample provider rather than from assay-based typing. Broad study findings and their caveats: The quantity of clinical and demographic metadata differed by source and by participant and was supplied without curation.

TCRbeta CDR3 regions were amplified from genomic DNA by means of the immunoSEQ Assay, a bias-controlled multiplex PCR. The source study handled its data this way. Within the assay, amplification of reference gene primers was used to estimate how many nucleated cells each sample contained. To quantify the absolute abundance of each unique TCRbeta CDR3 rearrangement, sequence reads were collapsed and filtered. For each sample, productive Simpson clonality was calculated as the square root of Simpson's diversity index over productive rearrangements. What TCRdb holds here is the immuneACCESS table cut down to in-frame rearrangements. Part of the clones is not present; checked against another copy, under half of the missing clones reflect an unresolved V gene, and the others are unexplained. V and J calls and clone size follow that table, whereas D and trimming were derived from the DNA. This sample comprises about 520,000 clones, 80% to 90% of them detected only once. The biggest ten clones account for approximately 3.2% of the sample.

Points on this clone: The specificity of this receptor is unknown. No base qualities exist here, and no much larger clone lies one base off it.

CDR3 length: 12 amino acids, cysteine to phenylalanine. The entry retains the CDR3 DNA only, 36 bases that are in frame from base 1. V gives up 3 bases and J gives up 7 bases, and the segment between their germline ends measures 9 bases. Taken from the germline V gene (reference sequence), the CDR1 and CDR2 loops are LGHDT and YNNKEL. Each collaborating institution followed its own protocols to collect whole blood in K2EDTA tubes. For TCRbeta analysis, collaborators shipped samples as frozen whole blood, isolated PBMCs, or DNA extracted from either of those sample types. The sequence came from a human donor in a cohort sampled during active COVID-19. Sample: peripheral blood. The V and J genes are TRBV3-1 (or the pseudogene TRBV3-2) and TRBJ1-1; TRBD1 might be the D gene, on 6 matching bases. In nucleotides, the sequence is TGTGCCAGCAGCCACGGACAGCTTGAAGCTTTCTTT. Its amino acids are CASSHGQLEAFF.